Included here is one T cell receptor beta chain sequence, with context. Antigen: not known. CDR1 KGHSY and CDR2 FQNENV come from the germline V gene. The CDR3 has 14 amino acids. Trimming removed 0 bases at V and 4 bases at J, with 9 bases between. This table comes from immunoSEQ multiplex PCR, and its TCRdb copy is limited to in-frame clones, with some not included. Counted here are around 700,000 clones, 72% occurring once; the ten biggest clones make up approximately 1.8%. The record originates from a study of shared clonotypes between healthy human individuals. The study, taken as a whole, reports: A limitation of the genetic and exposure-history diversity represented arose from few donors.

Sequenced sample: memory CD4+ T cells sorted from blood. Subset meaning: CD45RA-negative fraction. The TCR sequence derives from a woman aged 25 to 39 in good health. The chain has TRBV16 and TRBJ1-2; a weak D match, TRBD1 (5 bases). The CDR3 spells CASSQSGELYGYTF. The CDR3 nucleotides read TGTGCCAGCAGCCAATCAGGGGAACTCTATGGCTACACCTTC.